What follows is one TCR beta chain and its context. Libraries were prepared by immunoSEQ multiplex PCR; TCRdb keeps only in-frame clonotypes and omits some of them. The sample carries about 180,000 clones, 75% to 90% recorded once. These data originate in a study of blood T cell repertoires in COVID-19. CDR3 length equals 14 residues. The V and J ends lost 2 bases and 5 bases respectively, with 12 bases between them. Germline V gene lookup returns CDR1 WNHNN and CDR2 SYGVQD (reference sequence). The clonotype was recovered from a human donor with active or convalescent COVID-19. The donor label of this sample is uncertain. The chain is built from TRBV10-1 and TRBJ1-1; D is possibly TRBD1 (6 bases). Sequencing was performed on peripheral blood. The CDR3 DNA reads TGCGCCAGCAGTGAGAACAGGGAGAGAACTGAAGCTTTCTTT. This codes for CASSENRERTEAFF.